A single sample is the source of the 16 T cell receptor beta chains below, sequenced in a study of immune evolution from preneoplasia to lung adenocarcinoma. Repertoires were generated with immunoSEQ multiplex PCR, while TCRdb's copy carries only in-frame clones and drops some. The data hold 3,000 to 4,500 clones, with just under 75% observed a single time. The source material was FFPE minimally invasive lung adenocarcinoma tissue. The receptor set was obtained from a person aged 60-79 years with lung adenocarcinoma.

This clone was detected only once. In DNA, the CDR3 is TGTGCCAGCAGCCGGGAATATAGCAATCAGCCCCAGCATTTT. As protein: CASSREYSNQPQHF. The chain joins TRBV2 to TRBJ1-5; D gene unclear. V lost 6 bases, J lost 0 bases, and 9 bases lay in between. The V gene's germline CDR1 is SNHLY and CDR2 FYNNEI. The CDR3 consists of 14 residues.

The chain couples TRBV7-9 to TRBJ1-2; 7 bases line up with TRBD1. V was pared by 9 bases and J by 2 bases, with 12 bases of the junction left unmatched. CDR3 length: 15 amino acids. The V gene's germline CDR1 is SEHNR and CDR2 FQNEAQ (reference sequence). The chain's CDR3 is CASEGGDRLNYGYTF. CDR3 DNA: TGTGCCAGTGAGGGCGGGGACAGACTCAACTATGGCTACACCTTC. The variable domain in full, completed from reference TRBV7-9 and TRBJ1-2, reads DTGVSQNPRHKITKRGQNVTFRCDPISEHNRLYWYRQTLGQGPEFLTYFQNEAQLEKSRLLSDRFSAERPKGSFSTLEIQRTEQGDSAMYLCASEGGDRLNYGYTFGSGTRLTVV.

V gene TRBV2 combines with J gene TRBJ1-6; D is unresolved. CDR1 and CDR2 (germline): SNHLY, FYNNEI. There are 15 residues in the CDR3. Trimming shortened V by 6 bases and J by 7 bases, and 16 bases separated the two germline ends. CDR3 DNA sequence: TGTGCCAGCAGCACACAAACAGCAGAGAATTCACCCCTCCACTTT. Translated, it gives CASSTQTAENSPLHF.

The chain links TRBV5-1 to TRBJ1-2; D is unresolved. Germline V gene data show CDR1 as SGHRS and CDR2 as YFSETQ. CDR3 length: 13 residues. Trimming left V 0 bases short and J 4 bases short, with 7 bases between. The CDR3 loop is CASSLESAYGYTF. CDR3 nucleotides: TGCGCCAGCAGCTTGGAGTCAGCCTATGGCTACACCTTC.

J is TRBJ1-4 and V is TRBV28; D gene unclear. Trimming left V 9 bases short and J 4 bases short, with 6 bases between. The germline V gene encodes CDR1 MDHEN and CDR2 SYDVKM. CDR3 length equals 11 residues. The CDR3 region is CASGNNEKLFF. The CDR3 nucleotides read TGTGCCAGTGGGAATAATGAAAAACTGTTTTTT.

This clone is large. The rearrangement links TRBV11-2 to TRBJ2-5; TRBD2 matches 11 bases. Germline CDR1 is SGHAT and CDR2 is FQNNGV. V gave up 5 bases and J gave up 4 bases; unmatched junction bases: 15. This CDR3 is built from 18 residues. CDR3 in amino acids: CASSPPGSGGALGETQYF. DNA of the CDR3: TGTGCCAGCAGCCCTCCTGGTAGCGGGGGGGCCCTGGGAGAGACCCAGTACTTC.

The chain is built from TRBV18 and TRBJ2-7; no definite D call. V gave up 1 base and J gave up 7 bases, with 14 bases separating them. The CDR3 has 14 amino acids. In germline, CDR1 is KGHSH, CDR2 LQKENI. For the CDR3, the DNA is TGTGCCAGCTCACCACAATTGGGCCTGGGTGAGCAGTACTTC. Protein sequence: CASSPQLGLGEQYF.

The chain carries TRBV30 and TRBJ2-7; maybe TRBD1 (5 bases). Trimming left V 2 bases short and J 3 bases short, with 5 bases between. In germline, CDR1 is GTSNPN, CDR2 SVGIG (reference sequence). The CDR3 is 11 amino acids. CDR3 in DNA: TGTGCCTGGAGTCAGGGCTACGAGCAGTACTTC. Translation: CAWSQGYEQYF.

J is TRBJ1-6 and V is TRBV29-1, with a weak D call TRBD1 (5 bases). CDR1 is SQVTM, CDR2 ANQGSEA, per germline. V was trimmed by 4 bases and J by 6 bases, leaving 10 bases between them. This CDR3 has 13 residues. CDR3 DNA sequence: TGCAGCGTTGGCAGGGATCCTAATTCACCCCTCCACTTT. This sequence encodes CSVGRDPNSPLHF.

V usage is TRBV19 and J usage is TRBJ2-5; D is perhaps TRBD1 (6 bases). Per the germline V gene, CDR1 is LNHDA and CDR2 is SQIVND (reference sequence). The CDR3 contains 15 residues. V lost 5 bases, J lost 4 bases, and 17 bases lay in between. The CDR3 sequence: CASSQRRGTRETQYF. The CDR3 coding sequence is TGTGCCAGTAGTCAAAGAAGGGGGACCCGAGAGACCCAGTACTTC.

The V call is TRBV7-2, the J call TRBJ1-1; a weak D match, TRBD1 (6 bases). The CDR3 consists of 14 residues. Between the trimmed V and J ends, which lost 5 bases and 4 bases, there was a span of 14 bases. Per germline, CDR1 SGHTA and CDR2 FQGNSA. The CDR3 loop is CASSHLGTSTEAFF. CDR3 nucleotides: TGTGCCAGCAGCCACCTCGGGACAAGCACTGAAGCTTTCTTT.

This clone was observed a few times. The J gene is TRBJ1-2, the V gene TRBV4-3; no reliable D call. The germline V and J ends were trimmed by 2 bases and 8 bases, with 15 bases remaining between them. This CDR3 has 14 residues. CDR1 and CDR2 from the germline V gene are LGHNA and YSLEER. DNA of the CDR3: TGCGCCAGCAGCCAACACAGCTCGTCGGGCGGCTACACCTTC. Translation: CASSQHSSSGGYTF.

The genes are TRBV5-1 and TRBJ2-3; the D gene is possibly TRBD1 (6 bases). In germline, CDR1 is SGHRS, CDR2 YFSETQ. This CDR3 region has 15 residues. V lost 0 bases to trimming and J lost 1 base, with 9 bases between them. The CDR3 here is CASSLVQGGTDTQYF. The CDR3, as DNA: TGCGCCAGCAGCTTGGTACAGGGTGGCACAGATACGCAGTATTTT.

This sequence joins TRBV11-2 and TRBJ2-5; 8 positions match TRBD1. Trimming at V came to 0 bases and at J to 2 bases, leaving 11 bases not matched to a gene. Germline CDR1 reads SGHAT; CDR2 reads FQNNGV. This CDR3 contains 18 residues. The CDR3 sequence is CASSLDSQGARWQETQYF. The CDR3 coding sequence is TGTGCCAGCAGCTTAGATTCCCAGGGGGCGAGGTGGCAAGAGACCCAGTACTTC.

The chain employs TRBV7-8 and TRBJ1-2, with D hard to call. Between the trimmed V and J ends, which lost 5 bases and 8 bases, there was a span of 18 bases. CDR3 length: 14 amino acids. The germline V gene encodes CDR1 SGHVS and CDR2 FQNEAQ. DNA for the CDR3: TGTGCCAGCAGCCCAACGGCTAACAGTGAGGGCTACACCTTC. Its protein product is CASSPTANSEGYTF.

The chain is built from TRBV20-1 and TRBJ2-3, with D unresolved. V gave up 2 bases and J gave up 3 bases, with 3 bases separating them. The CDR3 has 11 amino acids. Per germline, CDR1 DFQATT and CDR2 SNEGSKA (reference sequence). The CDR3 sequence: CSARRTDTQYF. DNA for the CDR3: TGCAGTGCTAGACGGACAGATACGCAGTATTTT.